This TCR beta chain came from a study of blood T cell repertoires in COVID-19. Study at large: In each case, the material was cDNA or gDNA derived from T cells, B-cell-depleted T cells, or PBMCs.

The CDR3 covers 15 residues. CDR1 and CDR2 (germline): SGHRS, YFSETQ. J lost 3 bases, V lost 6 bases, and 10 bases had no gene match. The assay was immunoSEQ multiplex PCR, and TCRdb's table has in-frame clones only and misses some. The sample lists under 150,000 clones; roughly 85% were seen once. The V and J genes are TRBV5-1 and TRBJ2-3, with 7 bases matching TRBD1. Sequencing was performed on peripheral blood. The TCR comes from a human donor in a cohort sampled during active COVID-19. The CDR3, as DNA: TGCGCCAGCACAGAGACAGGGTCTCCGACAGATACGCAGTATTTT. Its protein product is CASTETGSPTDTQYF.